A selection of T cell receptor beta chains follows, all from one sample in a study of blood T cell repertoires in COVID-19. The data were produced by immunoSEQ multiplex PCR, yet TCRdb's version contains in-frame clones alone and is incomplete. The data contain roughly 55,000 clones, 75% to 95% of them singletons. Sequenced input: peripheral blood. The origin of the receptors is a human donor with active COVID-19. The donor label of this sample is uncertain. Each CDR3 is given with its conserved first and last residue. A D gene is named only where the DNA matches it firmly. The size entry is marked missing in some rows and otherwise reads once, few, many or a size class.

>.|TRBV5-4|TRBJ2-2|.
TGTGCCAGCAGCCCGTCCAGTAACACCGGGGAGCTGTTTTTT
CASSPSSNTGELFF
>.|TRBV7-2|TRBJ2-5|.
TGTGCCAGCAGCTTACCGCCCGGGAAGACCCAGTACTTC
CASSLPPGKTQYF
>.|TRBV11-3|TRBJ2-2|.
TGTGCCAGCAGCGACCAGGGAACGGGCACCGGGGAGCTGTTTTTT
CASSDQGTGTGELFF
>TRBD2|TRBV3-1/TRBV3-2|TRBJ2-3|.
TGTGCCAGCAGCCTCCGACTAGCGGGGGGGACAGATACGCAGTATTTT
CASSLRLAGGTDTQYF
>.|TRBV4-3|TRBJ1-6|once
TGCGCCAGCAGCCAAGATAAGTTGGGCCCCTATAATTCACCCCTCCACTTT
CASSQDKLGPYNSPLHF
>TRBD1|TRBV7-9|TRBJ1-2|.
TGTGCCAGCAGCAAGATGGGATCTGAGACAGGGCGATATGGCTACACCTTC
CASSKMGSETGRYGYTF
>.|TRBV5-6|TRBJ2-1|.
TGTGCCAGCAGCTCCGACAGTAATGAGCAGTTCTTC
CASSSDSNEQFF
>TRBD1|TRBV6-1|TRBJ1-6|.
TGTGCCAGCAGTGAAGCTTCCGGGACAGTGAATAATTCACCCCTCCACTTT
CASSEASGTVNNSPLHF
>TRBD1|TRBV6-6|TRBJ2-2|.
TGTGCCAGCAGTTACGGGGACAGGGGGGCGTACGGGGAGCTGTTTTTT
CASSYGDRGAYGELFF
>.|TRBV5-1|TRBJ1-2|.
TGCGCCAGCAGCTTGGAGGGGGTTATCTATGGCTACACCTTC
CASSLEGVIYGYTF
>TRBD1|TRBV11-2|TRBJ2-1|once
TGTGCCAGCAGCCACCTAAGACAGGGTAACAATGAGCAGTTCTTC
CASSHLRQGNNEQFF
>TRBD1|TRBV15|TRBJ1-2|.
TGTGCCACCAGCAGTCCTCAGGGGGCAAACTATGGCTACACCTTC
CATSSPQGANYGYTF
>.|TRBV5-1|TRBJ1-2|.
TGCGCCAGCAGCCCGCGCACGGACTTCGGCTACACCTTC
CASSPRTDFGYTF
>TRBD1|TRBV5-4|TRBJ1-1|.
TGTGCCAGCAGCTCCGGACAGGGGAAGAACACTGAAGCTTTCTTT
CASSSGQGKNTEAFF
>.|TRBV6-5|TRBJ1-1|.
TGTGCCAGCTCCCGTTCGGTTATGAACACTGAAGCTTTCTTT
CASSRSVMNTEAFF
>.|TRBV5-1|TRBJ2-1|.
TGCGCCAGCACCACATGGGGCCAGAGCTCCTACAATGAGCAGTTCTTC
CASTTWGQSSYNEQFF
>.|TRBV7-9|TRBJ2-7|once
TGTGCCAGCAGCCAGACAGTCGGCGAGCAGTACTTC
CASSQTVGEQYF
>.|TRBV5-1|TRBJ1-1|few
TGCGCCAGCCGCGCGGACAGTCTGAACACTGAAGCTTTCTTT
CASRADSLNTEAFF
>.|TRBV7-9|TRBJ1-3|.
TGTGCCAGCACTATCCAGACGTCCACCGGGAGGGGAAACACCATATATTTT
CASTIQTSTGRGNTIYF
>TRBD1|TRBV28|TRBJ1-1|.
TGTGCCAGCAGTCCCAATGGACAGGGATGGACTGAAGCTTTCTTT
CASSPNGQGWTEAFF
>TRBD1|TRBV7-9|TRBJ1-4|.
TGTGCCAGCAGCTCACAGGGGACGGGGGATGAAAAACTGTTTTTT
CASSSQGTGDEKLFF
>.|TRBV21-1|TRBJ2-4|.
TGTGCCAGCAGCAAAAGGGGTGTAGGGCCAGGTAAAAACATTCAGTACTTC
CASSKRGVGPGKNIQYF
>.|TRBV12-5|TRBJ1-4|.
TGTGCTAGTGGCACCCCCGACGGGGCAACTAATGAAAAACTGTTTTTT
CASGTPDGATNEKLFF
>TRBD1|TRBV9|TRBJ1-2|few
TGTGCCAGCAGCTCCAGACCGGGACAGGGGGTCAGAGGCTACACCTTC
CASSSRPGQGVRGYTF
>.|TRBV2|TRBJ2-1|.
TGTGCCAGCAACCTGGTCGGGTACAATGAGCAGTTCTTC
CASNLVGYNEQFF
>TRBD2|TRBV5-1|TRBJ2-7|.
TGCGCCAGCAGCTTGGCCACGGGAGGGCCCTCCTACGAGCAGTACTTC
CASSLATGGPSYEQYF
>TRBD1|TRBV19|TRBJ2-1|.
TGTGCCAGTAGAACCGGGACAGTGTACAATGAGCAGTTCTTC
CASRTGTVYNEQFF
>.|TRBV6-5|TRBJ2-2|.
TGTGCCAGCAGCCTAGGGCAGGGATGGACCGGGGAGCTGTTTTTT
CASSLGQGWTGELFF
>.|TRBV12-3/TRBV12-4|TRBJ2-1|many
TGTGCCAGCAGTTTTAACAATGAGCAGTTCTTC
CASSFNNEQFF
>.|TRBV7-9|TRBJ2-7|.
TGTGCCAGCAGCTTAGGAGGGTGGAGCGAGCAGTACTTC
CASSLGGWSEQYF
>TRBD2|TRBV4-1|TRBJ2-3|.
TGCGCCAGCAGCCGCCTCCGGACTAGCGTCGGAGATACGCAGTATTTT
CASSRLRTSVGDTQYF
>TRBD1|TRBV25-1|TRBJ2-3|.
TGTGCCAGCAGTGGGGGACAGGGGCAAGATACGCAGTATTTT
CASSGGQGQDTQYF
>.|TRBV6-5|TRBJ1-1|once
TGTGCCAGCGTCCGGGACAACGGAGGCACTGAAGCTTTCTTT
CASVRDNGGTEAFF
>TRBD1|TRBV6-5|TRBJ2-7|.
TGTGCCAGCAGTTTCGGACAGGGGGAAAAGTACTTC
CASSFGQGEKYF
>.|TRBV7-6|TRBJ2-6|.
TGTGCCAGCAGCTTAGGAGCCTCTGGGGCCAACGTCCTGACTTTC
CASSLGASGANVLTF
>TRBD2|TRBV5-1|TRBJ2-7|.
TGCGCCAGCAGCTTGGACCCCGGGACTAGCGGCCTCCTCGGGGAGCAGTACTTC
CASSLDPGTSGLLGEQYF
>.|TRBV4-2|TRBJ2-2|once
TGTGCCAGCAGCCGACAGGTTTTGAACACCGGGGAGCTGTTTTTT
CASSRQVLNTGELFF
>.|TRBV11-2|TRBJ2-7|.
TGTGCCAGCATAGACAGGTACACCTACGAGCAGTACTTC
CASIDRYTYEQYF
>TRBD1|TRBV11-2|TRBJ2-5|.
TGTGCCAGCAGCTTAGGCTTGGGACAGAGGGAGACCCAGTACTTC
CASSLGLGQRETQYF
>.|TRBV10-3|TRBJ2-2|.
TGTGCCATCAACCCCGGGGGGAACACCGGGGAGCTGTTTTTT
CAINPGGNTGELFF
>TRBD1|TRBV5-1|TRBJ1-2|.
TGCGCCAGCAGCGTGACCCCGGGACAGTCTTATGGCTACACCTTC
CASSVTPGQSYGYTF
>TRBD1|TRBV6-4|TRBJ1-1|.
TGTGCCAGCTCCTTGACAGGGGTCACTGAAGCTTTCTTT
CASSLTGVTEAFF
>.|TRBV5-3|TRBJ1-6|.
TGTGCCAGAAGCTTGGGCCCGGGACAAAATTCACCCCTCCACTTT
CARSLGPGQNSPLHF
>TRBD1|TRBV18|TRBJ1-1|.
TGTGCCAGCTCACTCAAACAGGGGGCGTTCACTGAAGCTTTCTTT
CASSLKQGAFTEAFF
>TRBD2|TRBV6-2/TRBV6-3|TRBJ2-1|.
TGTGCCAGCAGCGAGGAAGCGGGGGGGTACAATGAGCAGTTCTTC
CASSEEAGGYNEQFF
>.|TRBV7-9|TRBJ2-1|.
TGTGCCAGCAGCTTATTAGTGGCCCTTAGTGCTGAAGAAGCGTATGAGCAGTTCTTC
CASSLLVALSAEEAYEQFF
>.|TRBV24-1|TRBJ2-1|.
TGTGCCACCAGTGATGCCGGGACTGGCTCCTACAATGAGCAGTTCTTC
CATSDAGTGSYNEQFF
>TRBD2|TRBV6-5|TRBJ2-2|.
TGTGCCAGCAGTTACTCGTCGCCTAGCGGGACCGGGGAGCTGTTTTTT
CASSYSSPSGTGELFF
>TRBD2|TRBV11-2|TRBJ2-3|.
TGTGCCAGCAGCCCCTGGACTAGCGGGGGGTTTCGGGATACGCAGTATTTT
CASSPWTSGGFRDTQYF
>TRBD2|TRBV3-1/TRBV3-2|TRBJ2-1|.
TGTGCCAGCAGCCAGGGGACTACCGGGGTTGAGCAGTTCTTC
CASSQGTTGVEQFF
>.|TRBV6-1|TRBJ1-6|.
TGTGCCAGCAGTGGGGTACCGGACCCCCGGCGGGGGTATAATTCACCCCTCCACTTT
CASSGVPDPRRGYNSPLHF
>.|TRBV9|TRBJ2-1|.
TGTGCCAGCAGCCCCCGGGAGAGGGATTCCTACAATGAGCAGTTCTTC
CASSPRERDSYNEQFF
>TRBD2|TRBV5-1|TRBJ2-5|.
TGCGCCAGCAGCTCAGGACTAGCGGGGGCCGAACAAGAGACCCAGTACTTC
CASSSGLAGAEQETQYF
>.|TRBV5-1|TRBJ1-5|.
TGCGCCAGCAGCTTGTCAGGACAACTCAATCAGCCCCAGCATTTT
CASSLSGQLNQPQHF
>.|TRBV7-2|TRBJ1-1|.
TGTGCCAGCAGACGTCAGGGGAACACTGAAGCTTTCTTT
CASRRQGNTEAFF
>.|TRBV28|TRBJ2-1|few
TGTGCCAGCAGCCTCAGGGGCCCCATAAACAATGAGCAGTTCTTC
CASSLRGPINNEQFF
>TRBD1|TRBV11-2|TRBJ2-2|.
TGTGCCAGCAGCCTCGGGACAGCGAACACCGGGGAGCTGTTTTTT
CASSLGTANTGELFF